This is a list of T cell receptor beta chains from one sample in a study of blood T cell repertoires in COVID-19. Data came from immunoSEQ multiplex PCR; TCRdb stores just in-frame clones and leaves some out. The top ten hold over 11% of the sample, which has more than 50,000 clones, around 70% seen once. Input material: peripheral blood. These receptors were collected from a woman between 65 and 79 years old with acute or convalescent COVID-19. The CDR3 runs from the conserved cysteine through the conserved F or W. D genes are given only for firm matches. A row's size may be missing; if present it is once, few, many or a size class.

D gene: TRBD1; J gene: TRBJ1-6; clone size: many; V gene: TRBV6-6; CDR3 protein: CASIARDRGNSPLHF; CDR3 DNA: TGTGCCAGCATCGCAAGGGACAGGGGCAATTCACCCCTCCACTTT
D gene: -; J gene: TRBJ2-3; clone size: -; V gene: TRBV9; CDR3 protein: CASSVGTPTDTQYF; CDR3 DNA: TGTGCCAGCAGCGTCGGGACTCCCACAGATACGCAGTATTTT
D gene: TRBD1; J gene: TRBJ1-5; clone size: -; V gene: TRBV15; CDR3 protein: CATSTFGQVNQPQHF; CDR3 DNA: TGTGCCACCAGCACCTTCGGACAGGTAAATCAGCCCCAGCATTTT
D gene: -; J gene: TRBJ1-5; clone size: -; V gene: TRBV9; CDR3 protein: CASSVDPYNQPQHF; CDR3 DNA: TGTGCCAGCAGCGTAGACCCCTACAATCAGCCCCAGCATTTT
D gene: -; J gene: TRBJ2-1; clone size: once; V gene: TRBV24-1; CDR3 protein: CATSDLPGETNEQFF; CDR3 DNA: TGTGCCACCAGTGATTTGCCAGGGGAGACAAATGAGCAGTTCTTC
D gene: TRBD1; J gene: TRBJ1-4; clone size: -; V gene: TRBV2; CDR3 protein: CASSTDRVTEKLFF; CDR3 DNA: TGTGCCAGCAGTACTGACAGGGTCACTGAAAAACTGTTTTTT
D gene: -; J gene: TRBJ2-7; clone size: -; V gene: TRBV6-5; CDR3 protein: CASNVGFLEQYF; CDR3 DNA: TGTGCCAGCAATGTTGGCTTTTTAGAGCAGTACTTC
D gene: TRBD2; J gene: TRBJ2-1; clone size: -; V gene: TRBV29-1; CDR3 protein: CSVGGGYNEQFF; CDR3 DNA: TGCAGCGTTGGCGGGGGTTACAATGAGCAGTTCTTC
D gene: TRBD1; J gene: TRBJ2-7; clone size: -; V gene: TRBV2; CDR3 protein: CASRGGDYEQYF; CDR3 DNA: TGTGCCAGCAGAGGGGGCGACTACGAGCAGTACTTC
D gene: -; J gene: TRBJ1-5; clone size: -; V gene: TRBV2; CDR3 protein: CASRPDGGGNQPQHF; CDR3 DNA: TGTGCCAGCAGGCCCGACGGGGGAGGAAATCAGCCCCAGCATTTT
D gene: TRBD1; J gene: TRBJ2-1; clone size: once; V gene: TRBV24-1; CDR3 protein: CATSTTGLDEQFF; CDR3 DNA: TGTGCCACCAGTACGACAGGGCTGGATGAGCAGTTCTTC
D gene: -; J gene: TRBJ1-1; clone size: hyperexpanded; V gene: TRBV15; CDR3 protein: CATSRDRNPNTEAFF; CDR3 DNA: TGTGCCACCAGCAGGGACAGAAACCCGAACACTGAAGCTTTCTTT
D gene: -; J gene: TRBJ1-2; clone size: -; V gene: TRBV5-1; CDR3 protein: CASRRNRSLNYGYTF; CDR3 DNA: TGCGCCAGCAGACGGAACAGGAGCCTTAACTATGGCTACACCTTC
D gene: TRBD1; J gene: TRBJ2-2; clone size: -; V gene: TRBV24-1; CDR3 protein: CATSDSGQGLTGELFF; CDR3 DNA: TGTGCCACCAGTGATTCGGGACAGGGACTTACCGGGGAGCTGTTTTTT
D gene: -; J gene: TRBJ1-6; clone size: -; V gene: TRBV5-1; CDR3 protein: CASSLGEQINSPLHF; CDR3 DNA: TGCGCCAGCAGCTTGGGAGAACAGATAAATTCACCCCTCCACTTT
D gene: TRBD1; J gene: TRBJ1-1; clone size: -; V gene: TRBV24-1; CDR3 protein: CATMTGQNTEAFF; CDR3 DNA: TGTGCCACCATGACAGGGCAGAACACTGAAGCTTTCTTT
D gene: TRBD1; J gene: TRBJ1-1; clone size: -; V gene: TRBV6-5; CDR3 protein: CASSSRRGQMNTEAFF; CDR3 DNA: TGTGCCAGCAGTTCCCGACGGGGACAGATGAACACTGAAGCTTTCTTT
D gene: TRBD2; J gene: TRBJ2-5; clone size: -; V gene: TRBV27; CDR3 protein: CASSTNGGAEETQYF; CDR3 DNA: TGTGCCAGCAGTACCAACGGGGGGGCCGAGGAGACCCAGTACTTC
D gene: TRBD1; J gene: TRBJ1-1; clone size: few; V gene: TRBV14; CDR3 protein: CASSPFTGDGAFF; CDR3 DNA: TGTGCCAGCAGCCCCTTCACAGGGGACGGAGCTTTCTTT
D gene: -; J gene: TRBJ2-1; clone size: -; V gene: TRBV6-4; CDR3 protein: CASSGDSDYNEQFF; CDR3 DNA: TGTGCCAGCAGTGGAGACTCCGACTACAATGAGCAGTTCTTC
D gene: -; J gene: TRBJ1-2; clone size: -; V gene: TRBV6-5; CDR3 protein: CASSQDMNYGYTF; CDR3 DNA: TGTGCCAGCAGTCAGGATATGAACTATGGCTACACCTTC
D gene: -; J gene: TRBJ2-1; clone size: -; V gene: TRBV18; CDR3 protein: CASSPKEGGEQFF; CDR3 DNA: TGTGCCAGCTCACCTAAGGAGGGTGGTGAGCAGTTCTTC
D gene: TRBD1; J gene: TRBJ1-1; clone size: -; V gene: TRBV5-1; CDR3 protein: CASSPWDRGTEAFF; CDR3 DNA: TGCGCCAGCAGCCCTTGGGACAGGGGGACTGAAGCTTTCTTT
D gene: -; J gene: TRBJ1-1; clone size: -; V gene: TRBV10-3; CDR3 protein: CAISEPERGSEAFF; CDR3 DNA: TGTGCCATCAGTGAGCCAGAAAGGGGTTCTGAAGCTTTCTTT
D gene: TRBD1; J gene: TRBJ1-1; clone size: -; V gene: TRBV6-6; CDR3 protein: CASIDRGGTEAFF; CDR3 DNA: TGTGCCAGCATCGACAGGGGGGGAACTGAAGCTTTCTTT
D gene: TRBD1; J gene: TRBJ2-1; clone size: -; V gene: TRBV19; CDR3 protein: CASSITGEKCFF; CDR3 DNA: TGTGCCAGTAGTATAACAGGGGAAAAGTGTTTCTTC
D gene: -; J gene: TRBJ2-2; clone size: -; V gene: TRBV29-1; CDR3 protein: CSFNMNTGELFF; CDR3 DNA: TGCAGCTTTAACATGAACACCGGGGAGCTGTTTTTT
D gene: -; J gene: TRBJ1-4; clone size: -; V gene: TRBV19; CDR3 protein: CASRPGGSEKLFF; CDR3 DNA: TGTGCCAGTAGGCCGGGCGGGTCTGAAAAACTGTTTTTT
D gene: -; J gene: TRBJ2-1; clone size: -; V gene: TRBV7-9; CDR3 protein: CASSLTSGRDNEQFF; CDR3 DNA: TGTGCCAGCAGCTTGACCTCTGGGCGGGACAATGAGCAGTTCTTC
D gene: TRBD2; J gene: TRBJ2-5; clone size: -; V gene: TRBV7-9; CDR3 protein: CASSLGLASAETQYF; CDR3 DNA: TGTGCCAGCAGCTTAGGACTAGCCAGCGCCGAGACCCAGTACTTC
D gene: TRBD1; J gene: TRBJ1-2; clone size: few; V gene: TRBV12-3/TRBV12-4; CDR3 protein: CASSSRGYYGYTF; CDR3 DNA: TGTGCCAGCAGCTCCAGGGGGTACTATGGCTACACCTTC
D gene: TRBD1; J gene: TRBJ1-3; clone size: -; V gene: TRBV18; CDR3 protein: CASSPRQGAQGNTIYF; CDR3 DNA: TGTGCCAGCTCACCACGGCAGGGGGCACAAGGAAACACCATATATTTT
D gene: -; J gene: TRBJ1-2; clone size: -; V gene: TRBV19; CDR3 protein: CASTQGRWDSGYTF; CDR3 DNA: TGTGCCAGTACCCAAGGCCGTTGGGACTCTGGCTACACCTTC
D gene: -; J gene: TRBJ2-5; clone size: -; V gene: TRBV7-8; CDR3 protein: CASSGRGPSYTETQYF; CDR3 DNA: TGTGCCAGCAGCGGGCGGGGGCCTAGCTATACGGAGACCCAGTACTTC
D gene: -; J gene: TRBJ2-3; clone size: -; V gene: TRBV11-3; CDR3 protein: CASSHRGTDTQYF; CDR3 DNA: TGTGCCAGCAGCCACAGAGGCACAGATACGCAGTATTTT
D gene: -; J gene: TRBJ1-2; clone size: -; V gene: TRBV5-6; CDR3 protein: CASSFFGEGGYGYTF; CDR3 DNA: -
D gene: -; J gene: TRBJ1-3; clone size: -; V gene: TRBV29-1; CDR3 protein: CSVEYSGNTIYF; CDR3 DNA: TGCAGCGTTGAATACTCTGGAAACACCATATATTTT
D gene: TRBD2; J gene: TRBJ2-1; clone size: -; V gene: TRBV27; CDR3 protein: CASTTPGTSEYYTSYNEQFF; CDR3 DNA: TGTGCCAGCACCACGCCCGGGACTAGCGAATACTACACTTCCTACAATGAGCAGTTCTTC
D gene: -; J gene: TRBJ1-5; clone size: -; V gene: TRBV4-1; CDR3 protein: CASSQEGGKGYQPQHF; CDR3 DNA: TGCGCCAGCAGCCAAGAAGGGGGTAAAGGTTATCAGCCCCAGCATTTT
D gene: -; J gene: TRBJ1-4; clone size: -; V gene: TRBV6-6; CDR3 protein: CASRARTAHNEKLFF; CDR3 DNA: TGTGCCAGCAGAGCTCGGACAGCCCATAATGAAAAACTGTTTTTT
D gene: -; J gene: TRBJ2-1; clone size: -; V gene: TRBV5-8; CDR3 protein: CASSGGRLDEQFF; CDR3 DNA: TGTGCCAGCAGCGGGGGCCGGCTGGATGAGCAGTTCTTC
D gene: -; J gene: TRBJ1-1; clone size: -; V gene: TRBV11-2; CDR3 protein: CASSRGTEAFF; CDR3 DNA: TGTGCCAGCAGCAGGGGGACTGAAGCTTTCTTT
D gene: -; J gene: TRBJ2-3; clone size: -; V gene: TRBV18; CDR3 protein: CASSPTKDTQYF; CDR3 DNA: TGTGCCAGCTCACCTACAAAAGATACGCAGTATTTT
D gene: TRBD2; J gene: TRBJ2-1; clone size: -; V gene: TRBV11-2; CDR3 protein: CASSFSGYNEQFF; CDR3 DNA: TGTGCCAGCAGTTTTAGCGGGTACAATGAGCAGTTCTTC
D gene: -; J gene: TRBJ1-2; clone size: -; V gene: TRBV30; CDR3 protein: CAWSVLGLGYTF; CDR3 DNA: TGTGCCTGGAGTGTACTAGGTCTTGGCTACACCTTC
D gene: -; J gene: TRBJ1-2; clone size: -; V gene: TRBV12-3/TRBV12-4; CDR3 protein: CASLMGAGGYTF; CDR3 DNA: TGTGCCAGCCTTATGGGGGCCGGTGGCTACACCTTC
D gene: -; J gene: TRBJ1-3; clone size: -; V gene: TRBV4-1; CDR3 protein: CASSLGSPSSGNTIYF; CDR3 DNA: TGCGCCAGCAGCCTCGGGTCCCCCTCCTCTGGAAACACCATATATTTT
D gene: TRBD2; J gene: TRBJ2-5; clone size: few; V gene: TRBV6-5; CDR3 protein: CASSYSPGGQRETQYF; CDR3 DNA: TGTGCCAGCAGTTACTCCCCGGGGGGGCAGCGAGAGACCCAGTACTTC
D gene: TRBD1; J gene: TRBJ1-1; clone size: -; V gene: TRBV29-1; CDR3 protein: CSSKQGADTEAFF; CDR3 DNA: TGCAGCTCCAAACAGGGGGCCGACACTGAAGCTTTCTTT
D gene: TRBD2; J gene: TRBJ2-5; clone size: -; V gene: TRBV10-2; CDR3 protein: CASGGGGGTQYF; CDR3 DNA: TGCGCCAGCGGCGGGGGGGGAGGGACCCAGTACTTC
D gene: -; J gene: TRBJ1-2; clone size: once; V gene: TRBV30; CDR3 protein: CAWSFPGGGGGYTF; CDR3 DNA: TGTGCCTGGAGCTTCCCGGGGGGGGGAGGCGGCTACACCTTC
D gene: TRBD1; J gene: TRBJ1-6; clone size: few; V gene: TRBV6-5; CDR3 protein: CASTRGGTGGSPLHF; CDR3 DNA: TGTGCCAGCACCCGAGGTGGGACAGGCGGTTCACCCCTCCACTTT